A single sample is the source of the 22 T cell receptor beta chains below, sequenced in a study of T-cell reconstitution after alpha-beta-depleted transplantation in children. This sample's TCRbeta library carried unique molecular identifier barcodes. TCRdb reanalysed the PCR reads using MiXCR and keeps one entry per CDR3 protein. This table has over 400,000 distinct CDR3 sequences, around two fifths appearing once. This specimen consisted of PBMCs, obtained before TCRalphabeta/CD19-depleted stem cell transplant. These receptor sequences come from a girl aged 2-10 years with aplastic anemia, due to receive a stem cell transplant.

In its sample, this clonotype was seen a few times. The chain is built from TRBV20-1 and TRBJ2-3; 7 nucleotides agree with TRBD2. The CDR3 runs 15 residues. Germline lookup yields CDR1 DFQATT and CDR2 SNEGSKA (reference sequence). J lost 2 bases, V lost 4 bases, and 9 bases had no gene match. In DNA, the CDR3 is TGCAGTGCTATGGCTAGCGGTCTTATCACAGATACGCAGTATTTT. Its protein product is CSAMASGLITDTQYF.

The V and J genes are TRBV6-1 and TRBJ2-7; 7 nucleotides agree with TRBD1. CDR1 and CDR2 from the germline V gene are MNHNS and SASEGT. The CDR3 sequence is 13 residues long. V shed 6 bases and J 7 bases; nucleotides not matched to a gene: 9. The CDR3 sequence: CASSRDRDLEQYF. CDR3 in DNA: TGTGCCAGCAGCCGAGACAGGGACCTTGAGCAGTACTTC.

The chain employs TRBV28 and TRBJ1-5; no clear D gene. CDR3 length equals 15 residues. V was pared by 3 bases and J by 0 bases, with 9 bases between. Germline CDR1 is MDHEN and CDR2 is SYDVKM. This CDR3 is CASSFVRISNQPQHF. DNA of the CDR3: TGTGCCAGCAGTTTCGTCCGGATTAGCAATCAGCCCCAGCATTTT.

This sequence joins TRBV7-8 and TRBJ1-5, with 7 bases lining up with TRBD1. The V and J ends lost 4 bases and 1 base, in that order; junction bases with no gene match: 10. CDR3 length equals 17 residues. Germline V gene sequence: CDR1 SGHVS, CDR2 FQNEAQ. This chain's CDR3 is CASSSHGTVSSNQPQHF. The CDR3 coding sequence is TGTGCCAGCAGCTCCCACGGGACAGTTTCCAGCAATCAGCCCCAGCATTTT.

The chain uses TRBV7-3 and TRBJ2-2, with 7 bases matching TRBD2. Germline loops: CDR1 SGHTA, CDR2 FQGTGA. The CDR3 totals 14 residues. V lost 5 bases, J lost 5 bases, and 5 bases stayed unmatched. The chain's CDR3 is CASSPLAETGELFF. The CDR3 coding sequence is TGTGCCAGCAGCCCTCTAGCGGAGACCGGGGAGCTGTTTTTT. Full variable domain (rest looked up from reference TRBV7-3 and TRBJ2-2): GAGVSQTPSNKVTEKGKYVELRCDPISGHTALYWYRQSLGQGPEFLIYFQGTGAADDSGLPNDRFFAVRPEGSVSTLKIQRTERGDSAVYLCASSPLAETGELFFGEGSRLTVL.

This clonotype was recorded many times. The rearrangement uses TRBV20-1 and TRBJ2-7; 8 bases align to TRBD1. CDR1 is DFQATT, CDR2 SNEGSKA, per germline (reference sequence). This CDR3 region has 14 residues. V was clipped by 1 base and J by 6 bases; unmatched bases: 8. CDR3 in DNA: TGCAGTGCTAGAGCCGACAGGGGCCGTTCCGAGCAGTACTTC. As protein: CSARADRGRSEQYF.

This clonotype was counted ten times or more. The chain employs TRBV5-1 and TRBJ2-1; 9 bases align to TRBD1. Germline CDR1 reads SGHRS; CDR2 reads YFSETQ. V lost 2 bases to trimming and J lost 3 bases; unmatched junction nucleotides: 6. The CDR3 is 16 residues long. The CDR3 sequence: CASSLGDRAYYNEQFF. The CDR3 DNA reads as TGCGCCAGCAGCTTAGGGGACAGGGCTTACTACAATGAGCAGTTCTTC. The full variable domain, its missing parts supplied by reference TRBV5-1 and TRBJ2-1, is KAGVTQTPRYLIKTRGQQVTLSCSPISGHRSVSWYQQTPGQGLQFLFEYFSETQRNKGNFPGRFSGRQFSNSRSEMNVSTLELGDSALYLCASSLGDRAYYNEQFFGPGTRLTVL.

The genes are TRBV7-9 and TRBJ2-7, with D possibly TRBD2 on 6 matching bases. The CDR3 loop spans 14 amino acids. Germline CDR1 and CDR2: SEHNR and FQNEAQ (reference sequence). Trimming removed 5 bases at V and 5 bases at J, with 16 bases between. CDR3 residues: CASSPDILANEQYF. The CDR3 nucleotides are TGTGCCAGCAGCCCGGACATCCTAGCGAACGAGCAGTACTTC.

A few counts support this clonotype. The rearrangement links TRBV6-1 to TRBJ1-1, with D possibly matching TRBD1 (6 bases). Looked up from germline, CDR1 is MNHNS and CDR2 is SASEGT. V lost 7 bases and J lost 0, with 12 bases in between. The CDR3 spans 14 residues. The CDR3 region has the DNA TGTGCCAGCACTCCTAACAGGGTGAACACTGAAGCTTTCTTT. It encodes CASTPNRVNTEAFF.

The chain uses TRBV9 and TRBJ2-1; 8 positions match TRBD1. The V segment lost 0 bases and the J segment 3 bases; nucleotides outside the gene matches: 5. This CDR3 is 16 amino acids long. CDR1 and CDR2 (germline): SGDLS, YYNGEE. CDR3 nucleotides: TGTGCCAGCAGCGTAGGACCGGGACAGGTCTACAATGAGCAGTTCTTC. This codes for CASSVGPGQVYNEQFF.

Points on this clonotype: This clone may be a read error of a much larger clone one base away. Because the CDR3 is missing its conserved closing phenylalanine or tryptophan, this is likely a read error. The V gene is TRBV6-6, the J gene TRBJ1-1; TRBD1 might be the D (6 bases). Trimming left V 0 bases short and J 8 bases short, with 10 bases between. There are 13 residues in the CDR3. Germline V lookup: CDR1 MNHNY, CDR2 SVGAGI (reference sequence). CDR3 in amino acids: CASSYSNRVEAFS. The CDR3 bases are TGTGCCAGCAGTTACTCGAACAGGGTCGAAGCTTTCTCT.

The CDR3 here is CASSVSGIYNEQFF. CDR3 nucleotides: TGTGCCAGCAGTGTTAGCGGGATCTACAATGAGCAGTTCTTC. The V call is TRBV6-1, the J call TRBJ2-1, with 8 positions matching TRBD2. This CDR3 has 14 residues. From germline, CDR1 is MNHNS and CDR2 SASEGT. The junction had 2 bases not matched to a gene; V was cut back by 4 bases and J by 3 bases.

The rearrangement links TRBV20-1 to TRBJ2-4; D remains unclear. The CDR3 contains 16 residues. V dropped 3 bases and J dropped 3 bases, with 18 bases sitting between them. CDR1 and CDR2 from the germline V gene are DFQATT and SNEGSKA (reference sequence). The CDR3 here is CSASPAPIISKNIQYF. The CDR3 DNA sequence: TGCAGTGCTAGTCCGGCCCCGATAATTAGCAAAAACATTCAGTACTTC.

V gene TRBV7-9 combines with J gene TRBJ2-2, with D tentatively TRBD1 (6 bases). V was pared by 6 bases and J by 6 bases, with 17 bases between. Per the germline V gene, CDR1 is SEHNR and CDR2 is FQNEAQ (reference sequence). CDR3 size: 15 residues. CDR3 in amino acids: CASSSPTQGAGELFF. The DNA of the CDR3 is TGTGCCAGCAGTTCCCCCACACAGGGTGCCGGGGAGCTGTTTTTT.

The chain couples TRBV3-1 to TRBJ2-3; D may be TRBD2 (5 bases). V lost 4 bases to trimming and J lost 2 bases, with 10 bases between them. Germline V gene lookup returns CDR1 LGHDT and CDR2 YNNKEL (reference sequence). The CDR3 consists of 14 residues. CDR3 sequence reads: CASSLARATDTQYF. The CDR3 DNA reads as TGTGCCAGCAGCCTCGCGCGGGCCACAGATACGCAGTATTTT.

Concerning this clonotype: This may arise from a read error, as a much more abundant clone is one base away. The rearrangement joins TRBV29-1 to TRBJ1-1; D perhaps matches TRBD1 (5 bases). Germline lookup yields CDR1 SQVTM and CDR2 ANQGSEA. The CDR3 consists of 12 residues. In DNA form, the CDR3 reads TGCGGCGTTGAGAGTAGGGGTCCTGAAGCTTTCTTT. Translating it yields CGVESRGPEAFF.

A few counts support this clonotype. The J gene is TRBJ2-7, the V gene TRBV20-1; D is unclear. The V gene lost 7 bases and the J gene lost 0 bases, with 4 bases spanning the gap. Germline CDR1 and CDR2: DFQATT and SNEGSKA (reference sequence). The CDR3 totals 10 residues. The CDR3 DNA is TGCAGTGTTAGCTCCTACGAGCAGTACTTC. Residues: CSVSSYEQYF.

V usage is TRBV7-9 and J usage is TRBJ2-4; 8 bases match TRBD1. J gave up 5 bases and V 8 bases, and 5 bases lay outside the gene matches. The CDR3 consists of 13 residues. Germline CDR1 SEHNR, CDR2 FQNEAQ (reference sequence). CDR3 residues: CASGTGEENIQYF. In DNA form, the CDR3 reads TGTGCCAGCGGGACAGGAGAGGAAAACATTCAGTACTTC.

The chain couples TRBV5-1 to TRBJ2-7; tentative D call: TRBD2 (6 bases). The CDR3 extends over 12 amino acids. V was clipped by 4 bases and J by 3 bases, with 8 bases between them. Germline V gene sequence: CDR1 SGHRS, CDR2 YFSETQ. Here the CDR3 reads CASSRLDYEQYF. As DNA, the CDR3 is TGCGCCAGCAGCAGACTAGACTACGAGCAGTACTTC.

The table lists this clonotype with many counts. The chain uses TRBV5-1 and TRBJ2-7; TRBD1 matches 10 bases. Germline V CDR1 and CDR2: SGHRS, YFSETQ. The CDR3 is 16 residues long. With V trimmed by 3 bases and J by 3 bases, 9 bases remained unmatched. The CDR3 sequence: CASSSNRDRGYYEQYF. For the CDR3, the DNA is TGCGCCAGCAGCTCGAACCGGGACAGGGGTTACTACGAGCAGTACTTC.

This clonotype ranks as large (0.1 to 1%). The chain combines TRBV12-3 or TRBV12-4 with TRBJ1-1; D perhaps matches TRBD1 (6 bases). V gave up 3 bases and J gave up 3 bases, with 17 bases separating them. CDR3 length: 16 amino acids. The CDR3 coding sequence is TGTGCCAGCAGTTTCTCCAGGGGATCTAGGGACACTGAAGCTTTCTTT. This gives the protein CASSFSRGSRDTEAFF.

This chain links TRBV28 with TRBJ2-5; D is uncertain. The CDR3 has 13 amino acids. The germline gives CDR1 MDHEN, CDR2 SYDVKM. The V gene lost 6 bases and the J gene lost 5 bases, with 13 bases spanning the gap. CDR3 loop: CASSLLTLETQYF. CDR3 nucleotides: TGTGCCAGCAGCTTGCTTACGTTGGAGACCCAGTACTTC.